Listed below are T cell receptor beta chains from one sample, sequenced in a study of blood T cell repertoires in COVID-19. Assay used: immunoSEQ multiplex PCR; TCRdb lists only in-frame clones, some missing. The sample lists approximately 190,000 clones, around 86% seen once, with just under 25% in the top ten. Sequencing was carried out using PBMCs or T cells enriched from blood (not recorded which). Receptor source: a woman aged 40 to 50 in a cohort exposed to, infected with or recovered from COVID-19 (not recorded which). Each CDR3 is given with its conserved first and last residue. The D gene is left open where the match is weak. Clone size is stated in some rows and not others, as once, few, many or a class when expanded.

abundance: .; d_gene: .; j_gene: TRBJ1-6; v_gene: TRBV11-1; CDR3aa: CASSLINSNSPLHF; CDR3nt: TGTGCCAGCAGCTTAATTAACTCCAATTCACCCCTCCACTTT
abundance: .; d_gene: TRBD1; j_gene: TRBJ2-7; v_gene: TRBV4-1; CDR3aa: CASSQDLTGGYEQYF; CDR3nt: TGCGCCAGCAGCCAAGATCTTACAGGGGGCTACGAGCAGTACTTC
abundance: .; d_gene: TRBD1; j_gene: TRBJ2-2; v_gene: TRBV19; CDR3aa: CASSPPDRDVYGELFF; CDR3nt: TGTGCCAGTAGTCCCCCGGACAGGGATGTATACGGGGAGCTGTTTTTT
abundance: few; d_gene: .; j_gene: TRBJ1-1; v_gene: TRBV3-1/TRBV3-2; CDR3aa: CASSEDREAFF; CDR3nt: TGTGCCAGCAGCGAAGACAGGGAAGCTTTCTTT
abundance: .; d_gene: .; j_gene: TRBJ2-3; v_gene: TRBV11-2; CDR3aa: CASSPRGGIVLDTQYF; CDR3nt: TGTGCCAGCAGCCCAAGGGGCGGGATAGTGCTAGATACGCAGTATTTT
abundance: .; d_gene: .; j_gene: TRBJ1-5; v_gene: TRBV3-1/TRBV3-2; CDR3aa: CASSQGGVDQPQHF; CDR3nt: TGTGCCAGCAGCCAGGGGGGGGTGGATCAGCCCCAGCATTTT
abundance: few; d_gene: .; j_gene: TRBJ1-5; v_gene: TRBV5-8; CDR3aa: CASSLGGGQPQHF; CDR3nt: TGTGCCAGCAGCTTGGGGGGAGGTCAGCCCCAGCATTTT
abundance: .; d_gene: TRBD1; j_gene: TRBJ2-3; v_gene: TRBV4-1; CDR3aa: CASSQDGPDRAGDTQYF; CDR3nt: TGCGCCAGCAGCCAAGATGGCCCGGACAGGGCGGGAGATACGCAGTATTTT
abundance: .; d_gene: TRBD1; j_gene: TRBJ2-6; v_gene: TRBV9; CDR3aa: CASSVVGQSSGANVLTF; CDR3nt: TGTGCCAGCAGCGTAGTGGGACAGAGCTCTGGGGCCAACGTCCTGACTTTC
abundance: few; d_gene: TRBD2; j_gene: TRBJ2-1; v_gene: TRBV5-1; CDR3aa: CASSSALAGGGNEQFF; CDR3nt: TGCGCCAGCAGCTCGGCACTAGCGGGGGGCGGCAATGAGCAGTTCTTC
abundance: .; d_gene: TRBD1; j_gene: TRBJ1-4; v_gene: TRBV4-2; CDR3aa: CASSQPGGTDNEKLFF; CDR3nt: TGTGCCAGCAGCCAACCGGGGGGGACAGATAATGAAAAACTGTTTTTT
abundance: few; d_gene: .; j_gene: TRBJ2-1; v_gene: TRBV6-2/TRBV6-3; CDR3aa: CASSYLGLGEQFF; CDR3nt: TGTGCCAGCAGTTATCTGGGACTTGGTGAGCAGTTCTTC
abundance: .; d_gene: .; j_gene: TRBJ2-1; v_gene: TRBV9; CDR3aa: CASSHDREQFF; CDR3nt: TGTGCCAGCAGCCACGACAGGGAGCAGTTCTTC
abundance: .; d_gene: TRBD1; j_gene: TRBJ1-2; v_gene: TRBV4-1; CDR3aa: CASRGTGLGYTF; CDR3nt: TGCGCCAGCAGGGGGACAGGGTTGGGCTACACCTTC
abundance: .; d_gene: TRBD2; j_gene: TRBJ2-2; v_gene: TRBV4-2; CDR3aa: CASSHNQLAGAGTGELFF; CDR3nt: TGTGCCAGCAGCCACAACCAACTAGCGGGGGCAGGTACCGGGGAGCTGTTTTTT
abundance: .; d_gene: TRBD1; j_gene: TRBJ2-3; v_gene: TRBV5-8; CDR3aa: CASSQGLQGGTDTQYF; CDR3nt: TGTGCCAGCAGCCAAGGACTACAGGGGGGAACAGATACGCAGTATTTT
abundance: .; d_gene: .; j_gene: TRBJ1-1; v_gene: TRBV28; CDR3aa: CASSFRRGANTEAFF; CDR3nt: TGTGCCAGCAGTTTTCGGCGGGGCGCGAACACTGAAGCTTTCTTT
abundance: .; d_gene: .; j_gene: TRBJ2-7; v_gene: TRBV12-3/TRBV12-4; CDR3aa: CASRSRASYEQYF; CDR3nt: TGTGCCAGCCGCTCTAGAGCCTCCTACGAGCAGTACTTC
abundance: .; d_gene: TRBD1; j_gene: TRBJ1-6; v_gene: TRBV4-3; CDR3aa: CASSNRDRGNSPLHF; CDR3nt: TGCGCCAGCAGCAACCGGGACAGGGGTAATTCACCCCTCCACTTT
abundance: few; d_gene: .; j_gene: TRBJ1-1; v_gene: TRBV7-9; CDR3aa: CASSREGRRVTEAFF; CDR3nt: TGTGCCAGCAGCCGGGAAGGACGAAGGGTAACTGAAGCTTTCTTT
abundance: .; d_gene: .; j_gene: TRBJ2-2; v_gene: TRBV13; CDR3aa: CASSPSGGVDTGELFF; CDR3nt: TGTGCCAGCAGCCCCAGCGGAGGGGTCGACACCGGGGAGCTGTTTTTT
abundance: .; d_gene: .; j_gene: TRBJ1-2; v_gene: TRBV6-2/TRBV6-3; CDR3aa: CASSYSTDGYTF; CDR3nt: TGTGCCAGCAGTTACTCCACTGATGGCTACACCTTC
abundance: .; d_gene: TRBD1; j_gene: TRBJ1-1; v_gene: TRBV10-3; CDR3aa: CAITLTGGRTEAFF; CDR3nt: TGTGCCATCACCCTGACAGGGGGCCGGACTGAAGCTTTCTTT
abundance: once; d_gene: TRBD2; j_gene: TRBJ2-3; v_gene: TRBV27; CDR3aa: CASSLSLASGRGDTQYF; CDR3nt: TGTGCCAGCAGTTTAAGTCTAGCTAGCGGGAGAGGGGATACGCAGTATTTT
abundance: .; d_gene: TRBD2; j_gene: TRBJ2-1; v_gene: TRBV3-1/TRBV3-2; CDR3aa: CASSPTSGSYNEQFF; CDR3nt: TGTGCCAGCAGCCCGACTAGCGGAAGTTACAATGAGCAGTTCTTC
abundance: .; d_gene: TRBD1; j_gene: TRBJ2-7; v_gene: TRBV5-5; CDR3aa: CASNLPGQTFYEQYF; CDR3nt: TGTGCCAGCAACCTGCCGGGACAGACTTTCTACGAGCAGTACTTC
abundance: few; d_gene: .; j_gene: TRBJ1-1; v_gene: TRBV9; CDR3aa: CASSVQGNTEAFF; CDR3nt: TGTGCCAGCAGCGTACAGGGGAACACTGAAGCTTTCTTT
abundance: .; d_gene: .; j_gene: TRBJ1-5; v_gene: TRBV27; CDR3aa: CASSLWGGLDQPQHF; CDR3nt: TGTGCCAGCAGTTTGTGGGGGGGACTCGATCAGCCCCAGCATTTT
abundance: .; d_gene: TRBD1; j_gene: TRBJ1-1; v_gene: TRBV25-1; CDR3aa: CASGQGANTEAFF; CDR3nt: TGTGCCAGCGGACAGGGGGCAAACACTGAAGCTTTCTTT
abundance: .; d_gene: TRBD1; j_gene: TRBJ1-2; v_gene: TRBV10-3; CDR3aa: CAISEFGDRGYYGYTF; CDR3nt: TGTGCCATCAGTGAATTTGGAGACAGGGGTTACTATGGCTACACCTTC
abundance: .; d_gene: TRBD2; j_gene: TRBJ2-1; v_gene: TRBV9; CDR3aa: CASSPGLAVYNEQFF; CDR3nt: TGTGCCAGCAGCCCAGGACTAGCGGTTTACAATGAGCAGTTCTTC
abundance: .; d_gene: TRBD2; j_gene: TRBJ2-7; v_gene: TRBV30; CDR3aa: CAWSVTGGSEQYF; CDR3nt: TGTGCCTGGAGTGTAACGGGAGGTTCCGAGCAGTACTTC
abundance: once; d_gene: .; j_gene: TRBJ1-5; v_gene: TRBV7-6; CDR3aa: CASSLSVDWNQPQHF; CDR3nt: TGTGCCAGCAGCCTGTCGGTGGACTGGAATCAGCCCCAGCATTTT
abundance: .; d_gene: TRBD1; j_gene: TRBJ2-1; v_gene: TRBV2; CDR3aa: CASSAGTVNEQFF; CDR3nt: TGTGCCAGCAGTGCCGGGACAGTTAATGAGCAGTTCTTC
abundance: .; d_gene: TRBD1; j_gene: TRBJ1-1; v_gene: TRBV7-8; CDR3aa: CASSFTGTGAEAFF; CDR3nt: TGTGCCAGCAGCTTCACCGGGACAGGGGCTGAAGCTTTCTTT
abundance: .; d_gene: TRBD2; j_gene: TRBJ2-3; v_gene: TRBV5-5; CDR3aa: CASSLILAGEGSDTQYF; CDR3nt: TGTGCCAGCAGCTTGATCCTAGCGGGAGAGGGGTCAGATACGCAGTATTTT
abundance: .; d_gene: .; j_gene: TRBJ1-2; v_gene: TRBV5-1; CDR3aa: CASSQSRGEIGGYTF; CDR3nt: TGCGCCAGCAGCCAATCACGTGGAGAGATCGGTGGCTACACCTTC
abundance: .; d_gene: .; j_gene: TRBJ1-6; v_gene: TRBV4-1; CDR3aa: CASSQEADSPLHF; CDR3nt: TGCGCCAGCAGCCAAGAGGCCGATTCACCCCTCCACTTT
abundance: .; d_gene: TRBD2; j_gene: TRBJ2-4; v_gene: TRBV13; CDR3aa: CASSPGTSGRQPEAKNIQYF; CDR3nt: TGTGCCAGCAGCCCGGGGACTAGCGGGAGGCAGCCCGAAGCCAAAAACATTCAGTACTTC
abundance: .; d_gene: .; j_gene: TRBJ1-1; v_gene: TRBV5-1; CDR3aa: CASSFTGLMNTEAFF; CDR3nt: TGCGCCAGCAGCTTCACAGGGTTGATGAACACTGAAGCTTTCTTT
abundance: .; d_gene: .; j_gene: TRBJ1-1; v_gene: TRBV10-2; CDR3aa: CASSDDPVPTGNTEAFF; CDR3nt: TGCGCCAGCAGCGACGACCCCGTCCCAACAGGAAACACTGAAGCTTTCTTT
abundance: .; d_gene: TRBD1; j_gene: TRBJ1-5; v_gene: TRBV6-2/TRBV6-3; CDR3aa: CASSYRAGGLYSNQPQHF; CDR3nt: TGTGCCAGCAGTTACAGGGCAGGGGGCCTCTATAGCAATCAGCCCCAGCATTTT
abundance: few; d_gene: .; j_gene: TRBJ2-2; v_gene: TRBV21-1; CDR3aa: CASSKSLFITGPTGELFF; CDR3nt: TGTGCCAGCAGCAAGAGCCTATTTATTACAGGGCCCACCGGGGAGCTGTTTTTT
abundance: .; d_gene: TRBD1; j_gene: TRBJ2-2; v_gene: TRBV5-4; CDR3aa: CASSNSPGQGVSGELFF; CDR3nt: TGTGCCAGCAGCAATTCGCCGGGACAGGGGGTTAGCGGGGAGCTGTTTTTT
abundance: .; d_gene: TRBD1; j_gene: TRBJ2-3; v_gene: TRBV27; CDR3aa: CASRLPGGLTDTQYF; CDR3nt: TGTGCCAGCAGACTCCCAGGGGGCCTCACAGATACGCAGTATTTT
abundance: few; d_gene: TRBD1; j_gene: TRBJ1-4; v_gene: TRBV28; CDR3aa: CASSSQTGTNEKLFF; CDR3nt: TGTGCCAGCAGTTCACAGACAGGGACTAATGAAAAACTGTTTTTT
abundance: .; d_gene: TRBD2; j_gene: TRBJ2-1; v_gene: TRBV24-1; CDR3aa: CATSGSPGLAGGWSYNEQFF; CDR3nt: TGTGCCACCAGTGGTAGTCCGGGACTAGCTGGGGGGTGGTCCTACAATGAGCAGTTCTTC
abundance: .; d_gene: TRBD1; j_gene: TRBJ1-1; v_gene: TRBV7-9; CDR3aa: CASSHPGQERNTEAFF; CDR3nt: TGTGCCAGCAGCCACCCGGGACAGGAGAGAAACACTGAAGCTTTCTTT
abundance: .; d_gene: TRBD1; j_gene: TRBJ1-2; v_gene: TRBV7-9; CDR3aa: CASSFGTGGLNYGYTF; CDR3nt: TGTGCCAGCAGCTTCGGGACAGGGGGCTTAAACTATGGCTACACCTTC
abundance: few; d_gene: TRBD1; j_gene: TRBJ1-2; v_gene: TRBV6-5; CDR3aa: CASSYSQGVWDGYTF; CDR3nt: TGTGCCAGCAGTTACTCGCAGGGGGTTTGGGATGGCTACACCTTC
abundance: .; d_gene: TRBD2; j_gene: TRBJ2-1; v_gene: TRBV7-6; CDR3aa: CASSSGRTSGINEQFF; CDR3nt: TGTGCCAGCAGCTCCGGGCGGACTAGCGGGATAAATGAGCAGTTCTTC
abundance: .; d_gene: .; j_gene: TRBJ2-3; v_gene: TRBV2; CDR3aa: CASNRVKADTQYF; CDR3nt: TGTGCCAGCAACAGGGTTAAAGCAGATACGCAGTATTTT
abundance: .; d_gene: TRBD2; j_gene: TRBJ2-7; v_gene: TRBV5-5; CDR3aa: CASSSTLGTSGVVREQYF; CDR3nt: TGTGCCAGCAGCTCAACCCTGGGGACTAGCGGGGTTGTGCGGGAGCAGTACTTC
abundance: .; d_gene: .; j_gene: TRBJ1-2; v_gene: TRBV2; CDR3aa: CASSEKGGVYGYTF; CDR3nt: TGTGCCAGCAGTGAAAAGGGAGGTGTCTATGGCTACACCTTC